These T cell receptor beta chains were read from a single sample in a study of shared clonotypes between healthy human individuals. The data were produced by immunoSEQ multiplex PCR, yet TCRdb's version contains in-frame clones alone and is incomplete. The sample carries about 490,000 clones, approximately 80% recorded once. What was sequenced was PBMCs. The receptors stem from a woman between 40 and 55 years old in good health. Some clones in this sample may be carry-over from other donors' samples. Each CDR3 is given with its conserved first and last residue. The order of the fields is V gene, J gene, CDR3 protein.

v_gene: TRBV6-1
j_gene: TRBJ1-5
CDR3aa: CASSERGSSGYQPQHF

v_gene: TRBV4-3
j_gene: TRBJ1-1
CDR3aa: CASGQDGGQGNTEAFF

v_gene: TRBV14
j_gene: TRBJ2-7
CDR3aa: CASSQLRLAGVREQYF

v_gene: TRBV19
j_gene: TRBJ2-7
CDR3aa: CASINTGGSEQYF

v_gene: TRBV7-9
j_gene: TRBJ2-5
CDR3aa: CASSLARTGGEETQYF

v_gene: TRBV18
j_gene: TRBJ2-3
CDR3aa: CASSHRFAGEVTDTQYF

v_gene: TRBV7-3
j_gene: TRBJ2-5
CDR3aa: CASSRGVTSTETQYF

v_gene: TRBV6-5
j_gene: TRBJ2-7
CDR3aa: CASSYPVRQGPHEQYF

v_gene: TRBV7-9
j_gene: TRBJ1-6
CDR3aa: CASSQTGDSPLHF

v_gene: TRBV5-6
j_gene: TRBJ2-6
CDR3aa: CASSPYSGANVLTF

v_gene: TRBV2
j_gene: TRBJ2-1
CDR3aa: CASRVRGSYNEQFF

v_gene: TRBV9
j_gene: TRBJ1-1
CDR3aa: CASSVGDRVNTEAFF

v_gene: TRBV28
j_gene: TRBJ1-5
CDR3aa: CASRSDPYSNQPQHF

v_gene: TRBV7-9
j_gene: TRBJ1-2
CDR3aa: CASSLEGYGYTF

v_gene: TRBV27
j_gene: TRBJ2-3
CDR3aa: CASSLDSGTSTDTQYF

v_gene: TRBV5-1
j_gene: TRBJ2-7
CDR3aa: CASSWTSGNYEQYF

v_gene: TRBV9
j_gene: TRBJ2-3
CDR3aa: CASSLGRSLASTDTQYF

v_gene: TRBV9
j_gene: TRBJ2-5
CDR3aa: CASSVTGGGETQYF

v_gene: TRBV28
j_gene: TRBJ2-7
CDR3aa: CASSLQYGAYEQYF

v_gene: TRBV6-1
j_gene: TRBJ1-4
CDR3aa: CASSLLTQGGEELFF

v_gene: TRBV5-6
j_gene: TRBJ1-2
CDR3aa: CASSLGQAGNYGYTF

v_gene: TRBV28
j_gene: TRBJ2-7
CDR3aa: CASSDSRDRGYEQYF

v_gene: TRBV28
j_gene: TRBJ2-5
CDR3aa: CASSSGRVGRETQYF

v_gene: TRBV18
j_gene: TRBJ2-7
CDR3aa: CASSPQGQFEQYF

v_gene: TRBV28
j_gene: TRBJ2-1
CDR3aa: CASSLRGSYNEQFF

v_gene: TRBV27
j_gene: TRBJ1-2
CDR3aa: CASSLSSHTAYGYTF

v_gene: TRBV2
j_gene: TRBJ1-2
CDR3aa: CASSGSLYGYTF

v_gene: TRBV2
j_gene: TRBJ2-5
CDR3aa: CASSEDRYQETQYF

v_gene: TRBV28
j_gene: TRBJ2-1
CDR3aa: CASSSWVRREGLYNEQFF

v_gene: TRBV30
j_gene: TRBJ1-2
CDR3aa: CASSRTNYGYTF

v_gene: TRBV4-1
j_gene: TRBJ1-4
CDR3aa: CASSQDRGGVEKLFF

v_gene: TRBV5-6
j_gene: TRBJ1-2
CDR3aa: CASSLLEQLRGYTF

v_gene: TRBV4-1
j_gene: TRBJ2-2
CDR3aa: CASSQSDIVNTGELFF

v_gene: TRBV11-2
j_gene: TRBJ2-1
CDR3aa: CASSLLAWDNEQFF

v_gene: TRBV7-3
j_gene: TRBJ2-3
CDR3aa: CASRPGLTDTQYF

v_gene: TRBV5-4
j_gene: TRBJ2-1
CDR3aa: CASSLFGSYNEQFF

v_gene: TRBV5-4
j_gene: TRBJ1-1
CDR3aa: CASSLRDIDTEAFF

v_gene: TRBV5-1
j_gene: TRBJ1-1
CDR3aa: CASSPIAGTEAFF

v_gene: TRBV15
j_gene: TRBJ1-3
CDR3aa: CATSRDGSGNTIYF

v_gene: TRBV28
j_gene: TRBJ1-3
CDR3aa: CASSLSFSSGNTIYF

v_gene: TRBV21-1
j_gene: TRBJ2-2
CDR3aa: CASSKGEGGPNTGELFF

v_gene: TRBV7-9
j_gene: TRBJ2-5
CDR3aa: CASSLASGTGGFGTQYF

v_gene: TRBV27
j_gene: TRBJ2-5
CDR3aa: CASSPRTGSLETQYF

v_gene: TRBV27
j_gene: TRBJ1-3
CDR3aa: CASSLSAGIDTIYF

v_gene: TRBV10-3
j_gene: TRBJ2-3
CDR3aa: CAISPGLAPSTDTQYF

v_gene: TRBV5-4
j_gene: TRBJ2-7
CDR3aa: CASSRGGRTSGYEQYF

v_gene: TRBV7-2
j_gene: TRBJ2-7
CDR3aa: CASSQVRVQYF

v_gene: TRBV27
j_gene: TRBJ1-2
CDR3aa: CASSFKGGDGYTF

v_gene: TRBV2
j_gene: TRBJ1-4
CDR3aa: CASSAVGLPTNEKLFF

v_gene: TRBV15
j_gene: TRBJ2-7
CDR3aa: CATSKTQGQGHEQYF

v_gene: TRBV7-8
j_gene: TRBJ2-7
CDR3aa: CASSLLAGQGEYEQYF